This TCR beta chain emerged from a study of blood T cell repertoires in COVID-19. Across the study: The United States, Italy and Spain provided the acute and convalescent COVID-19 samples. The analysed material was cDNA or gDNA that came from T cells, B-cell-depleted T cells, or PBMCs.

This CDR3 contains 14 residues. The germline V and J ends were trimmed by 6 bases and 6 bases, with 18 bases remaining between them. CDR1 SGHRS and CDR2 YFSETQ come from the germline V gene. Per the study methods: Scientists estimated how many nucleated cells there were by amplifying reference gene primers. Libraries were prepared by immunoSEQ multiplex PCR; TCRdb keeps only in-frame clonotypes and omits some of them. The V and J calls and clone size are taken from that table; D and trimming were inferred from the DNA. Of tens of thousands of clones in the sample, about nine tenths were seen once. The sample taken for sequencing was peripheral blood. The chain employs TRBV5-1 and TRBJ1-1; possibly TRBD1 for D (6 bases). The clonotype was recovered from a woman of 80 years or more with acute or convalescent COVID-19. CDR3 coding DNA: TGCGCCAGCACCCGAGGGGGGGGAGAGTCTGAAGCTTTCTTT. Translating it yields CASTRGGGESEAFF.